This note documents a single TCR beta chain sequence. Its specificity is not known. Then a second PCR, running roughly 6 to 12 cycles, was carried out with a sample-barcoded 5' primer and a J-beta primer mix. There were at least 2.5 million CDR3-containing paired-end reads obtained from each sample. Each CDR3 protein gets one entry after TCRdb re-called the 5' RACE reads with MiXCR. The data hold roughly 700,000 distinct CDR3 sequences, with approximately 49% observed a single time. The data belong to a study of blood T cells in healthy people across ages. Study-level results: Roughly linear age-related decline in beta diversity appeared, significant by age approximately 40. Researchers report that TCR beta diversity correlated strongly with naive T cell percentage. Donor CMV infection status was unknown, possibly confounding age-related changes in expanded clonotypes.

The germline CDR1 and CDR2 sequences are ENHRY and SYGVKD. Trimming removed 6 bases at V and 2 bases at J, with 11 bases between. The length of the CDR3 is 15 residues. This receptor was identified in a woman aged 55-69 years in good health. The specimen was blood. The V gene is TRBV10-3, the J gene TRBJ2-6; no firm D call. CDR3 sequence (DNA): TGTGCCATCAGAATCGGAGAAGCTGGGGCCAACGTCCTGACTTTC. It encodes CAIRIGEAGANVLTF.